Listed here are 20 T cell receptor beta chains from one sample, sequenced in a study of radiotherapy plus CTLA-4 blockade in lung cancer. Sequenced by immunoSEQ multiplex PCR; TCRdb stores in-frame clones only, minus some. The sample shows roughly 97,000 clones, about 70% of them seen only once. The specimen comprised peripheral blood, sampled from a patient treated with radiotherapy plus ipilimumab. The receptors were sampled from a human donor with non-small cell lung cancer who had a partial response to radiotherapy plus ipilimumab. Some clones in this sample may be carry-over from other donors' samples.

The chain has TRBV7-2 and TRBJ2-2; TRBD2 might be the D (7 bases). V shed 6 bases and J shed 5 bases, with 16 bases lying between them. The germline V gene encodes CDR1 SGHTA and CDR2 FQGNSA. This CDR3 spans 15 amino acids. CDR3 region: CASSRGGLRTGELFF. DNA for the CDR3: TGTGCCAGCAGTAGGGGGGGTTTACGGACCGGGGAGCTGTTTTTT.

CDR3 bases: TGTGCCAGCAGCTTCGGCAGGGACACCGGGGAGCTGTTTTTT. It encodes CASSFGRDTGELFF. This chain links TRBV7-6 with TRBJ2-2, with D perhaps TRBD1 (5 bases). The CDR3 consists of 14 residues. The V gene lost 3 bases and the J gene lost 3 bases, with 8 bases spanning the gap. The V gene's germline CDR1 is SGHVS and CDR2 FNYEAQ.

The V gene is TRBV2, the J gene TRBJ2-1; 12 positions agree with TRBD2. CDR3 length: 16 residues. The ends lost 3 bases at V and 6 bases at J; junction bases unmatched: 6. Germline V CDR1 and CDR2: SNHLY, FYNNEI. CDR3 nucleotides: TGTGCCAGCAGTGAGTTACTAGCGGGGGGACCCAATGAGCAGTTCTTC. This translates into CASSELLAGGPNEQFF. Full variable domain (rest looked up from reference TRBV2 and TRBJ2-1): EPEVTQTPSHQVTQMGQEVILRCVPISNHLYFYWYRQILGQKVEFLVSFYNNEISEKSEIFDDQFSVERPDGSNFTLKIRSTKLEDSAMYFCASSELLAGGPNEQFFGPGTRLTVL.

This clone was counted once. The V gene is TRBV25-1, the J gene TRBJ2-7, with a tentative D call TRBD1 (6 bases). The germline V gene encodes CDR1 MGHDK and CDR2 SYGVNS. The CDR3 spans 17 residues. The ends were cut back, 4 bases at V and 0 bases at J, with 19 bases in the middle. In nucleotides, the CDR3 is TGTGCCAGCAGTGGACCTCTACAGGGAAGGAGCTCCTACGAGCAGTACTTC. This gives the protein CASSGPLQGRSSYEQYF.

This chain connects TRBV19 to TRBJ1-2; D gene uncertain. CDR1 LNHDA and CDR2 SQIVND come from the germline V gene (reference sequence). V dropped 1 base and J dropped 0 bases, with 9 bases sitting between them. The CDR3 is 15 amino acids. CDR3 sequence: CASSIVVQANYGYTF. CDR3 bases: TGTGCCAGTAGTATAGTCGTCCAGGCTAACTATGGCTACACCTTC. The full variable domain, in which reference TRBV19 and TRBJ1-2 provide the parts outside the CDR3, is DGGITQSPKYLFRKEGQNVTLSCEQNLNHDAMYWYRQDPGQGLRLIYYSQIVNDFQKGDIAEGYSVSREKKESFPLTVTSAQKNPTAFYLCASSIVVQANYGYTFGSGTRLTVV.

This clone is a singleton in its sample. This sequence joins TRBV19 and TRBJ1-5; D is unresolved. This CDR3 is built from 15 residues. The germline gives CDR1 LNHDA, CDR2 SQIVND (reference sequence). The V gene lost 1 base and the J gene lost 5 bases, with 12 bases spanning the gap. This CDR3 is CASSIVSSDYQPQHF. CDR3 DNA sequence: TGTGCCAGTAGTATAGTTAGCTCTGACTATCAGCCCCAGCATTTT. Complete variable domain (other parts from reference TRBV19 and TRBJ1-5): DGGITQSPKYLFRKEGQNVTLSCEQNLNHDAMYWYRQDPGQGLRLIYYSQIVNDFQKGDIAEGYSVSREKKESFPLTVTSAQKNPTAFYLCASSIVSSDYQPQHFGDGTRLSIL.

The J gene is TRBJ1-2, the V gene TRBV19, with TRBD1 matching over 7 bases. The germline gives CDR1 LNHDA, CDR2 SQIVND (reference sequence). CDR3 length: 13 residues. J lost 5 bases, V lost 3 bases, and 3 bases had no gene match. The CDR3 protein is CASSISRGYGYTF. In DNA, the CDR3 is TGTGCCAGTAGTATCTCCAGGGGGTATGGCTACACCTTC. Combining the CDR3 with reference TRBV19 and TRBJ1-2 gives the whole variable domain DGGITQSPKYLFRKEGQNVTLSCEQNLNHDAMYWYRQDPGQGLRLIYYSQIVNDFQKGDIAEGYSVSREKKESFPLTVTSAQKNPTAFYLCASSISRGYGYTFGSGTRLTVV.

This sequence joins TRBV28 and TRBJ1-3; 8 nucleotides align to TRBD1. Germline V gene data show CDR1 as MDHEN and CDR2 as SYDVKM. The ends lost 6 bases at V and 0 bases at J; junction bases unmatched: 4. There are 15 residues in the CDR3. The CDR3 coding sequence is TGTGCCAGCAGAAGAACAGGGGGCTCTGGAAACACCATATATTTT. It codes for CASRRTGGSGNTIYF.

Points on this clone: One end of the junction does not line up with germline, which may come from a read error. The CDR3 spells CATSRDRDGSTIYF. Written as DNA, the CDR3 is TGTGCCACCAGCAGGGACAGAGATGGAAGCACCATATATTTT. V is TRBV15 and J is TRBJ1-3, with D possibly being TRBD1 (6 bases). The CDR3 consists of 14 residues. Germline CDR1 LNHNV, CDR2 YYDKDF (reference sequence).

The chain combines TRBV11-1 with TRBJ2-3; TRBD1 agrees at 8 bases. Germline lookup yields CDR1 SGHAT and CDR2 FQDESV (reference sequence). J gave up 1 base and V 5 bases, and 8 bases lay outside the gene matches. This CDR3 is 16 amino acids long. CDR3 residues: CASSPGQGGGTDTQYF. The CDR3 nucleotides are TGTGCCAGCAGCCCCGGACAGGGTGGGGGCACAGATACGCAGTATTTT. Full variable domain (remainder filled in from reference TRBV11-1 and TRBJ2-3): EAEVAQSPRYKITEKSQAVAFWCDPISGHATLYWYRQILGQGPELLVQFQDESVVDDSQLPKDRFSAERLKGVDSTLKIQPAELGDSAMYLCASSPGQGGGTDTQYFGPGTRLTVL.

CDR3 sequence reads: CASSRLGTDQETQYF. The CDR3 coding sequence is TGTGCCAGTAGTAGACTTGGGACAGACCAAGAGACCCAGTACTTC. The rearrangement links TRBV19 to TRBJ2-5, with 7 bases lining up with TRBD1. The CDR3 length is 15 residues. With V trimmed by 4 bases and J by 0 bases, 5 bases remained unmatched. Germline V gives CDR1 LNHDA, CDR2 SQIVND (reference sequence).

The rearrangement uses TRBV28 and TRBJ2-7; TRBD2 aligns across 9 bases. Germline V CDR1 and CDR2: MDHEN, SYDVKM. V dropped 6 bases and J dropped 0; count of bases not matched to a gene: 3. This CDR3 is 14 amino acids long. In DNA, the CDR3 is TGTGCCAGCAGAGTAGCGGGGGACTCCTACGAGCAGTACTTC. It specifies CASRVAGDSYEQYF.

This chain joins TRBV9 and TRBJ1-3; unclear D gene. With 1 base removed from V and 0 bases from J, the gap between germline ends came to 8 bases. The CDR3 spans 15 residues. Germline-derived CDR1 and CDR2 are SGDLS and YYNGEE. CDR3 DNA sequence: TGTGCCAGCAGCGTATACGCGAACTCTGGAAACACCATATATTTT. Its translation is CASSVYANSGNTIYF.

The chain couples TRBV29-1 to TRBJ1-2, with 7 bases aligning to TRBD1. The CDR3 is 13 amino acids. V lost 0 bases and J lost 7; bases outside the gene matches: 5. Germline CDR1 reads SQVTM; CDR2 reads ANQGSEA. CDR3 DNA sequence: TGCAGCGTTGAAGATCTAGGGGGCGTTGGCTACACCTTC. Translation: CSVEDLGGVGYTF.

The chain is built from TRBV2 and TRBJ2-7; 9 positions agree with TRBD2. Germline CDR1 is SNHLY and CDR2 is FYNNEI. This CDR3 spans 14 amino acids. With V trimmed by 3 bases and J by 6 bases, 6 bases remained unmatched. The CDR3 sequence: CASSELAGASEQYF. The CDR3 DNA is TGTGCCAGCAGTGAGTTAGCGGGAGCTTCCGAGCAGTACTTC.

This clone was observed at least ten times. This chain links TRBV28 with TRBJ1-1; D remains ambiguous. The CDR3 runs 14 residues. The germline CDR1 and CDR2 sequences are MDHEN and SYDVKM. The V end was cut by 2 bases, the J end by 1 base, with 8 bases between. The CDR3 bases are TGTGCCAGCAGTTTAGAACGGGAGAACACTGAAGCTTTCTTT. It codes for CASSLERENTEAFF.

The chain recombines TRBV28 with TRBJ2-5, with D tentatively TRBD1 (6 bases). The CDR3 totals 15 residues. The germline V and J ends were trimmed by 6 bases and 5 bases, with 19 bases remaining between them. CDR1 MDHEN and CDR2 SYDVKM come from the germline V gene. The CDR3 DNA is TGTGCCAGCAGCCAGGGGTCGCCCAAATCGGAGACCCAGTACTTC. Translated: CASSQGSPKSETQYF.

In nucleotides, the CDR3 is TGTGCCAGTGCCGAAGGGGTCCAAACCAAAAACATTCAGTACTTC. Residues: CASAEGVQTKNIQYF. The rearrangement uses TRBV19 and TRBJ2-4, with D possibly matching TRBD1 (5 bases). This CDR3 is 15 amino acids long. CDR1 LNHDA and CDR2 SQIVND come from the germline V gene (reference sequence). The V end was cut by 8 bases, the J end by 2 bases, with 16 bases between.

The CDR3 nucleotides read TGCGCCAGCAGACTAGAGACAGGGGCCGCCGGGGAGCTGTTTTTT. Translated, it gives CASRLETGAAGELFF. This chain joins TRBV5-1 and TRBJ2-2, with 8 positions matching TRBD1. The germline V gene has CDR1 SGHRS and CDR2 YFSETQ. This CDR3 contains 15 residues. V gave up 5 bases and J gave up 6 bases; unmatched junction bases: 9.

The chain carries TRBV6-5 and TRBJ2-2; 10 bases map to TRBD1. The germline V gene encodes CDR1 MNHEY and CDR2 SVGAGI. The CDR3 extends over 15 amino acids. Losses at the gene ends were 6 bases for V and 7 bases for J; bases not matched to a gene: 8. For the CDR3, the DNA is TGTGCCAGCAGGGAGGGGACAGGGGTAATCGGGGAGCTGTTTTTT. Its translation is CASREGTGVIGELFF.